These T cell receptor beta chains were read from a single sample in a study of identical twins. TCRdb reprocessed the 5' RACE reads with MiXCR, giving one entry per CDR3 protein. Among about 480,000 distinct CDR3 sequences listed, more than 13% were seen once. The data also belong to a second study, concerning yellow fever vaccine responses in identical twins.

The sample comprised CD4+ T cells sorted from blood. These receptors all stem from a woman younger than 30 in good health. The CDR3 runs from the conserved cysteine through the conserved F or W. D genes are given only for firm matches. Clone size is stated in some rows and not others, as once, few, many or a class when expanded.

>many|NA|TRBV18|TRBJ2-3
TGTGCCAGCAGCCCTCCGAACACAGATACGCAGTATTTT
CASSPPNTDTQYF
>NA|TRBD2|TRBV20-1|TRBJ2-3
TGCAGTGCTCGCCTCCTAGCGGGAGGCACAGATACGCAGTATTTT
CSARLLAGGTDTQYF
>NA|NA|TRBV3-1|TRBJ2-4
TGTGCCAGCAGCCAAGGGCCTACCAAAAACATTCAGTACTTC
CASSQGPTKNIQYF
>few|NA|TRBV6-1|TRBJ1-6
TGTGCCACTAGGGCCTCTGGGGAAATTTCACCCCTCCACTTT
CATRASGEISPLHF
>many|NA|TRBV7-7|TRBJ2-2
TGTGCTAGCAGGGGACATAGCGACCAGAACACCGGGGAGCTGTTTTTT
CASRGHSDQNTGELFF
>NA|TRBD2|TRBV6-1|TRBJ2-3
TGTGCCAGCAGGGGCTATAGCGGGGGGGCCCCAGATACGCAGTATTTT
CASRGYSGGAPDTQYF
>NA|TRBD1|TRBV7-3|TRBJ2-3
TGTGCCAGCAGCCAGGAGCGGGACAGGGGGCAGGGCACGCAGTATTTT
CASSQERDRGQGTQYF
>few|NA|TRBV9|TRBJ2-3
TGTGCCAGCAGCGTCAGACCAGCAGATACGCAGTATTTT
CASSVRPADTQYF
>NA|TRBD2|TRBV10-3|TRBJ2-5
TGTGCCATCAGTGAGTCGGTTAGCGGGGTAGAGACCCAGTACTTC
CAISESVSGVETQYF
>few|NA|TRBV15|TRBJ2-7
TGTGCCACCAGCAGAGATCTCGTGGCTAACGAGCAGTACTTC
CATSRDLVANEQYF
>NA|TRBD2|TRBV3-1|TRBJ2-5
TGTGCCAGCAGCCAAGATTTCCCTAGCGGGGGGGAGACCCAGTACTTC
CASSQDFPSGGETQYF
>NA|NA|TRBV28|TRBJ1-2
TGTGCCAGCAGTCTAACTATACATGGCTACACCTTC
CASSLTIHGYTF
>NA|NA|TRBV10-2|TRBJ2-3
TGCGCCAGCAAAGACCTGAAGGCTAAGTATTTT
CASKDLKAKYF
>NA|TRBD2|TRBV20-1|TRBJ2-7
TGCAGTGCTAGAACCCTGGGTAGCGGGAGCAACGAGCAGTACTTC
CSARTLGSGSNEQYF
>NA|NA|TRBV5-1|TRBJ2-2
TGCGCCAGCACATATAGCACCGGGGAGCTGTTTTTT
CASTYSTGELFF
>NA|TRBD1|TRBV30|TRBJ2-4
TGTGCCTGGAGTAAGACAGGGGGGGCCAAAAACATTCAGTACTTC
CAWSKTGGAKNIQYF
>NA|NA|TRBV28|TRBJ1-5
TGTGCCAGCAGTTTAATCATTAATCAGCCCCAGCATTTT
CASSLIINQPQHF
>few|NA|TRBV4-3|TRBJ2-1
TGCGCCAGCAGCCCAGAACTGGGCCCCGAAGAGCAGTTCTTC
CASSPELGPEEQFF
>few|TRBD2|TRBV11-2|TRBJ2-2
TGTGCCAGCAGCCTCCCGTCTGGTCTAGCGGGAGGCGGCGGGGAGCTGTTTTTT
CASSLPSGLAGGGGELFF
>many|TRBD1|TRBV20-1|TRBJ2-5
TGCAGTGCTAGACAGGGGGAAAAGACCCAGTACTTC
CSARQGEKTQYF
>many|TRBD1|TRBV29-1|TRBJ2-1
TGCAGCGAAAGGACAGGGGGTTACAATGAGCAGTTCTTC
CSERTGGYNEQFF
>NA|NA|TRBV10-3|TRBJ1-1
TGTGCCACGGAGGGGACACCGGGGACTGAAGCTTTCTTT
CATEGTPGTEAFF
>few|NA|TRBV27|TRBJ1-6
TGTGCCAGCGGATGGGGGGGCACCGTCCCCCTCCACTTT
CASGWGGTVPLHF
>few|TRBD1|TRBV7-9|TRBJ1-1
TGTGCCAGCAGCCTTCCCTCGAGGGGGCCTTTCTTT
CASSLPSRGPFF
>NA|NA|TRBV20-1|TRBJ2-1
TGCAGTGCTAGAGATCGGGGGCGGGCGGATATCCACAATGAGCAGTTCTTC
CSARDRGRADIHNEQFF
>NA|TRBD2|TRBV4-2|TRBJ2-7
TGTGCCAGCAGCCTGACTAGCGCCAGATGGGAGCAGTACTTC
CASSLTSARWEQYF
>NA|NA|TRBV5-1|TRBJ2-2
TGCGCCAGCAGCTTGCCAGCGGACACCGGGGAGCTGTTTTTT
CASSLPADTGELFF
>few|NA|TRBV5-1|TRBJ2-5
TGCGCCAGCAGCTGGGGCAGGGAAGCCCCGGGTGGGAAAGAGACCCAGTACTTC
CASSWGREAPGGKETQYF
>few|NA|TRBV6-5|TRBJ2-2
TGTGCCAGCAGTACTACGGGACGGGCCGGGGAGCTGTTTTTT
CASSTTGRAGELFF
>few|TRBD1|TRBV15|TRBJ2-4
TGTGCCACCAGCAGAGCCCGGGACAGACACGGTGCGTGGGGATTCGACAAAAACATTCAGTACTTC
CATSRARDRHGAWGFDKNIQYF
>many|TRBD2|TRBV12-3/TRBV12-4|TRBJ2-1
TGTGCCAGCAGGAGATTCGGACTAGCGGGAAGCAATGAGCAGTTCTTC
CASRRFGLAGSNEQFF
>NA|TRBD2|TRBV10-1|TRBJ2-2
TGCGCCAGCAGTGAGCGGGTAGCGGGAGGGCCGGGGTCCTCGAACACCGGGGAGCTGTTTTTT
CASSERVAGGPGSSNTGELFF
>NA|NA|TRBV24-1|TRBJ2-2
TGTGCCACCAGTATGGAAACCGGGGAGCTGTTTTTT
CATSMETGELFF
>many|TRBD1|TRBV29-1|TRBJ2-7
TGCAGCGCAGGGACAGGGGCCTACGAGCAGTACTTC
CSAGTGAYEQYF
>few|TRBD1|TRBV5-6|TRBJ1-1
TGTGCCAGCAGCTTGGTGGGACAGGGGACAGCTTTCTTT
CASSLVGQGTAFF
>NA|TRBD2|TRBV24-1|TRBJ2-5
TGTGCCACCAGTGATTTCGGGAGGGGGGTGCAAGAGACCCAGTACTTC
CATSDFGRGVQETQYF
>NA|TRBD1|TRBV20-1|TRBJ2-5
TGCAGTGCTAGAGTCCAGGGGGCGAGGGAGACCCAGTACTTC
CSARVQGARETQYF
>few|NA|TRBV6-2/TRBV6-3|TRBJ1-1
TGTGCCAGCAGTTTGGGACATGAAGCTTTCTTT
CASSLGHEAFF
>NA|NA|TRBV29-1|TRBJ2-4
TGCAGCGTTGAAGGAATGGGCAAAAACATTCAGTACTTC
CSVEGMGKNIQYF
>few|NA|TRBV10-3|TRBJ1-5
TGTGCCATCAGTGGCGGGGGTTTCAATCAGCCCCAGCATTTT
CAISGGGFNQPQHF
>few|TRBD1|TRBV7-2|TRBJ1-5
TGTGCCAGCAGCCGGGGACAGATCAATCAGCCCCAGCATTTT
CASSRGQINQPQHF